This TCR beta chain emerged from a study of liver allograft versus peripheral blood T cells. About the study: The study compared liver allograft T cell receptor repertoires against peripheral blood repertoires of liver transplant recipients. Findings of the study overall: A difference was reportedly observed between T cell receptor repertoires inside liver allografts and those in peripheral blood.

TCRdb recomputed calls from the reads with MiXCR, one row per CDR3 protein. Of 6,500 to 9,000 distinct CDR3 sequences listed, roughly a fifth are singletons. The V gene's germline CDR1 is SGHTA and CDR2 FQGNSA. Trimming stripped 8 bases from V and 2 bases from J, with 13 bases between. This CDR3 has 13 residues. This clonotype was counted a few times. Its matching antigen is unknown. The chain employs TRBV7-2 and TRBJ2-7; D possibly corresponds to TRBD2 (5 bases). The sequence was collected from a human patient who had a liver transplant. The graft donor may be the source of some T cells. The CDR3 DNA sequence: TGTGCCAGCCGGGATCGGAACACCTACGAGCAGTACTTC. This translates into CASRDRNTYEQYF.